These T cell receptor beta chains were read from a single sample in a study of blood T cell repertoires in COVID-19. The table came from immunoSEQ multiplex PCR; TCRdb's copy has only in-frame clones and leaves some out. The sample includes about 220,000 clones, around nine tenths of them seen just once. Source material: PBMCs or T cells enriched from blood (not recorded which). The receptors shown here come from a woman aged 50 to 65 with acute COVID-19. Each CDR3 is given with its conserved first and last residue.

CDR3: CATSDFGRDGYNEQFF
V: TRBV24-1
J: TRBJ2-1

CDR3: CASSLALVNTEAFF
V: TRBV7-2
J: TRBJ1-1

CDR3: CASSLQGSTYNEQFF
V: TRBV5-1
J: TRBJ2-1

CDR3: CASSLFQGSYGYTF
V: TRBV7-2
J: TRBJ1-2

CDR3: CASSDKGLERTDTQYF
V: TRBV2
J: TRBJ2-3

CDR3: CSASIASGTQETQYF
V: TRBV20-1
J: TRBJ2-5

CDR3: CASRIGGNNEQFF
V: TRBV12-3/TRBV12-4
J: TRBJ2-1

CDR3: CASSLGGHPHEQYF
V: TRBV5-1
J: TRBJ2-7

CDR3: CASSLMASGTANTEAFF
V: TRBV27
J: TRBJ1-1

CDR3: CASAITDTQYF
V: TRBV2
J: TRBJ2-3

CDR3: CSAAGTGISEQYF
V: TRBV29-1
J: TRBJ2-7

CDR3: CASSAGQAREQYF
V: TRBV19
J: TRBJ2-7

CDR3: CSASERALRAYEQYF
V: TRBV20-1
J: TRBJ2-7

CDR3: CASSHPGTSGAALYEQYF
V: TRBV4-2
J: TRBJ2-7

CDR3: CASSQNRGDYGYTF
V: TRBV11-2
J: TRBJ1-2

CDR3: CASSPYGATNEKLFF
V: TRBV18
J: TRBJ1-4

CDR3: CASSPIRQGVNTIYF
V: TRBV9
J: TRBJ1-3

CDR3: CASRLRQDTQYF
V: TRBV7-2
J: TRBJ2-3